The clone carrying this TCR beta chain was counted at least ten times. What it recognizes is unknown. The data derive from a study of T cell repertoires in cytomegalovirus infection. Study-level results: What dominated the ex vivo response were HLA-C-restricted CMV-specific TCR beta clonotypes.

The germline gives CDR1 SGHTA, CDR2 FQGNSA. The germline V and J ends were trimmed by 5 bases and 2 bases, with 16 bases remaining between them. This CDR3 comprises 15 residues. Each CDR3 protein gets one entry after TCRdb re-called the reads with MiXCR. The profile shows around 450,000 distinct CDR3 sequences, around 32% of them singletons. Specimen: PBMCs. The sequence derives from a human donor in good health (CMV status not recorded). Some clones in this sample may be carry-over from other donors' samples. This rearrangement joins TRBV7-2 to TRBJ2-7; possible D gene TRBD2, 5 bases. In nucleotides, the CDR3 is TGTGCCAGCAGCGTAAACGGCGGGTGGACCTACGAGCAGTACTTC. Translation: CASSVNGGWTYEQYF.